These 16 T cell receptor beta chains were all obtained from the same sample, sequenced in a study of T-cell memory formation after mild COVID-19. TCRdb re-called the 5' RACE reads through MiXCR, storing one row per CDR3 protein. The top ten hold about 2% of the sample, which has about 250,000 distinct CDR3 sequences, 15% seen once. Sequencing was carried out using PBMCs or a T cell subset sorted from them (not recorded which). These receptors were obtained from an adult woman who had mild COVID-19 (a few samples of this study predate the infection). Cell type and time point are not known.

This clonotype has more than one count but fewer than ten. CDR3 region: CASSRDRYHYTF. DNA of the CDR3: TGCGCCAGCAGCCGGGACAGATACCACTACACCTTC. The genes are TRBV5-1 and TRBJ1-2, with 7 bases matching TRBD1. Germline V gene lookup returns CDR1 SGHRS and CDR2 YFSETQ. J gave up 10 bases and V 4 bases, and 7 bases lay outside the gene matches. The length of the CDR3 is 12 residues.

This clonotype was counted a few times. The rearrangement uses TRBV7-2 and TRBJ2-5; 10 nucleotides align to TRBD2. Germline-derived CDR1 and CDR2 are SGHTA and FQGNSA. This CDR3 has 16 amino acids. V shed 4 bases, J shed 6 bases, and the junction held 11 bases outside the gene matches. CDR3 DNA: TGTGCCAGCAGCTCGACTAGCGGGTCCCCCGGGAAGACCCAGTACTTC. It is translated as CASSSTSGSPGKTQYF.

J is TRBJ1-2 and V is TRBV5-1; D perhaps matches TRBD1 (5 bases). CDR1 SGHRS and CDR2 YFSETQ come from the germline V gene. This CDR3 has 16 residues. V was pared by 4 bases and J by 4 bases, with 20 bases between. The chain's CDR3 is CASSPGGSGMGYGYTF. The CDR3 DNA reads TGCGCCAGCAGCCCCGGGGGTTCCGGAATGGGCTATGGCTACACCTTC. Complete variable domain (other parts from reference TRBV5-1 and TRBJ1-2): KAGVTQTPRYLIKTRGQQVTLSCSPISGHRSVSWYQQTPGQGLQFLFEYFSETQRNKGNFPGRFSGRQFSNSRSEMNVSTLELGDSALYLCASSPGGSGMGYGYTFGSGTRLTVV.

This clonotype was seen a handful of times. The chain employs TRBV20-1 and TRBJ1-2, with D perhaps matching TRBD1 (6 bases). The CDR3 is 15 residues long. V was trimmed by 3 bases and J by 4 bases, leaving 18 bases between them. Germline-derived CDR1 and CDR2 are DFQATT and SNEGSKA (reference sequence). DNA of the CDR3: TGCAGTGCTAGTGGGGCCCGGGGGCCGGGCTATGGCTACACCTTC. Its protein is CSASGARGPGYGYTF.

J is TRBJ1-1 and V is TRBV24-1, with D perhaps TRBD1 (5 bases). The CDR3 sequence is 13 residues long. The ends were cut back, 9 bases at V and 5 bases at J, with 15 bases in the middle. Per germline, CDR1 KGHDR and CDR2 SFDVKD. The CDR3 nucleotides read TGTGCCACCCGACCCGGGGGGTCAACTGAAGCTTTCTTT. It is translated as CATRPGGSTEAFF.

The J gene is TRBJ1-1, the V gene TRBV20-1; no firm D call. CDR3 size: 11 residues. Germline V gene lookup returns CDR1 DFQATT and CDR2 SNEGSKA (reference sequence). V lost 6 bases to trimming and J lost 6 bases, with 11 bases between them. The CDR3 spells CSAPTIAEAFF. The CDR3 DNA reads as TGCAGTGCCCCGACGATTGCTGAAGCTTTCTTT.

This clonotype occurred a few times. The chain links TRBV5-1 to TRBJ2-2; 9 positions match TRBD2. Germline V gene lookup returns CDR1 SGHRS and CDR2 YFSETQ. The V segment lost 4 bases and the J segment 0 bases; nucleotides outside the gene matches: 4. The CDR3 loop spans 16 amino acids. The DNA of the CDR3 is TGCGCCAGCAGCGTGACTAGCGGAACGAACACCGGGGAGCTGTTTTTT. Translating it yields CASSVTSGTNTGELFF.

This clonotype was detected ten times or more. This chain's CDR3 is CASSPLTSLNTGELFF. DNA for the CDR3: TGTGCCAGCAGCCCTTTGACTAGCCTCAACACCGGGGAGCTGTTTTTT. This rearrangement joins TRBV5-4 to TRBJ2-2; TRBD2 matches at 7 bases. Germline V gives CDR1 SGHNT, CDR2 YYREEE (reference sequence). This CDR3 region has 16 residues. The V segment lost 4 bases and the J segment 2 bases; nucleotides outside the gene matches: 8.

V and J are TRBV6-6 and TRBJ2-7, with 8 bases lining up with TRBD1. The V gene end was trimmed by 2 bases and the J gene end by 0 bases; junction bases not matched to a gene: 12. Germline V gives CDR1 MNHNY, CDR2 SVGAGI (reference sequence). There are 18 residues in the CDR3. The CDR3 region is CASSYRQGPRSSSYEQYF. In nucleotides, the CDR3 is TGTGCCAGCAGTTACCGACAGGGGCCACGATCTAGCTCCTACGAGCAGTACTTC.

Comments on this clonotype: The junction departs from germline at one end; a sequencing error may be responsible. The genes are TRBV7-9 and TRBJ1-1; possibly TRBD1 for D (5 bases). The CDR3 length is 12 residues. Germline-derived CDR1 and CDR2 are SEHNR and FQNEAQ (reference sequence). The CDR3 region is CASSLDRGGGEF. CDR3 DNA: TGTGCCAGCAGCTTAGATCGTGGGGGGGGAGAATTT.

This chain links TRBV18 with TRBJ2-5; unclear D gene. The CDR3 consists of 14 residues. Germline V CDR1 and CDR2: KGHSH, LQKENI. V lost 3 bases and J 1 base, leaving 9 bases between the germline ends. The CDR3: CASSPQWSQETQYF. In DNA, the CDR3 is TGTGCCAGCTCACCCCAGTGGAGCCAAGAGACCCAGTACTTC. The whole variable domain, filled in from reference TRBV18 and TRBJ2-5, reads NAGVMQNPRHLVRRRGQEARLRCSPMKGHSHVYWYRQLPEEGLKFMVYLQKENIIDESGMPKERFSAEFPKEGPSILRIQQVVRGDSAAYFCASSPQWSQETQYFGPGTRLLVL.

The rearrangement links TRBV24-1 to TRBJ2-3; D remains unclear. This CDR3 has 18 amino acids. Trimming cost V 7 bases and J 0 bases, with 22 bases left between them. CDR1 KGHDR and CDR2 SFDVKD come from the germline V gene. The CDR3 region is CATSPTTGLVTSTDTQYF. The CDR3 nucleotides read TGTGCCACCAGCCCGACAACGGGCCTAGTAACCAGCACAGATACGCAGTATTTT.

This clonotype was seen a handful of times. The rearrangement joins TRBV7-6 to TRBJ2-5, with D possibly called TRBD1 or TRBD2 (6 bases each). CDR1 and CDR2 (germline): SGHVS, FNYEAQ. Deletions cut 4 bases from V and 1 base from J, with 13 bases between. CDR3 length: 15 amino acids. CDR3 amino acids: CASSSSWGAQETQYF. As DNA, the CDR3 is TGTGCCAGCAGCTCCAGCTGGGGGGCCCAAGAGACCCAGTACTTC.

In this sample, this clonotype turned up a few times. This chain connects TRBV2 to TRBJ2-7; tentative D call: TRBD2 (5 bases). Germline CDR1 reads SNHLY; CDR2 reads FYNNEI. Trimming left V 11 bases short and J 0 bases short, with 11 bases between. The CDR3 is 12 residues long. Here the CDR3 reads CASTGSSYEQYF. CDR3 coding DNA: TGTGCCTCCACGGGGAGCTCCTACGAGCAGTACTTC. The full variable domain, with the rest looked up from reference TRBV2 and TRBJ2-7, is EPEVTQTPSHQVTQMGQEVILRCVPISNHLYFYWYRQILGQKVEFLVSFYNNEISEKSEIFDDQFSVERPDGSNFTLKIRSTKLEDSAMYFCASTGSSYEQYFGPGTRLTVT.

This clonotype was counted a few times. The CDR3 spells CASSLRVVNNEQFF. CDR3 nucleotide sequence: TGTGCCAGCAGCTTACGGGTAGTCAACAATGAGCAGTTCTTC. This chain links TRBV7-8 with TRBJ2-1; D gene unclear. Germline V CDR1 and CDR2: SGHVS, FQNEAQ. The V and J ends lost 2 bases and 5 bases respectively, with 10 bases between them. The CDR3 consists of 14 residues. Variable domain in full (rest from reference TRBV7-8 and TRBJ2-1): GAGVSQSPRYKVAKRGQDVALRCDPISGHVSLFWYQQALGQGPEFLTYFQNEAQLDKSGLPSDRFFAERPEGSVSTLKIQRTQQEDSAVYLCASSLRVVNNEQFFGPGTRLTVL.

This chain connects TRBV11-2 to TRBJ2-3; D call uncertain. Germline-derived CDR1 and CDR2 are SGHAT and FQNNGV. The CDR3 has 13 amino acids. Trimming removed 1 base at V and 5 bases at J, with 7 bases between. The CDR3 DNA follows: TGTGCCAGCAGCTTAGGGGTCCAAGATACGCAGTATTTT. This codes for CASSLGVQDTQYF.